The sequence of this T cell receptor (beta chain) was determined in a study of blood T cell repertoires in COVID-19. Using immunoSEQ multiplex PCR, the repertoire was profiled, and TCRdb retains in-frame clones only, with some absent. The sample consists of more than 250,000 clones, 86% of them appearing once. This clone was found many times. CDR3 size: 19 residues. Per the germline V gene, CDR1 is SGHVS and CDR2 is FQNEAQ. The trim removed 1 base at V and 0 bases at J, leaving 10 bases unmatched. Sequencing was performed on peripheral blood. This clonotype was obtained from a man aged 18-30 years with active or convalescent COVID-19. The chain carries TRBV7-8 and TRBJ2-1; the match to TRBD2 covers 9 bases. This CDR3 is CASSLVAGVGHSSYNEQFF. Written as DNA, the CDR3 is TGTGCCAGCAGCTTAGTAGCGGGAGTAGGACATAGCTCCTACAATGAGCAGTTCTTC.